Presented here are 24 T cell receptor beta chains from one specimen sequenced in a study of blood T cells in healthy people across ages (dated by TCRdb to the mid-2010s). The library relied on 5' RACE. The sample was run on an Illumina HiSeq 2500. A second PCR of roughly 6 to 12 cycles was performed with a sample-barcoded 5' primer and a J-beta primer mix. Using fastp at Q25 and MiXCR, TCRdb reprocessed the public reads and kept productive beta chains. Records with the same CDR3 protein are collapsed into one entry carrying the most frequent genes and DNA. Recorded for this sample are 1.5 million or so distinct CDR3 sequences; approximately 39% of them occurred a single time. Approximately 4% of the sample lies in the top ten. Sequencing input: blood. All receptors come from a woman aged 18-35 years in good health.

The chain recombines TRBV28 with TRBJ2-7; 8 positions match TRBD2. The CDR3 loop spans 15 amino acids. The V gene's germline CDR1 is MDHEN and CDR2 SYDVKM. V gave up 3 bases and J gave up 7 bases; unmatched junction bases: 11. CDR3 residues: CASSFFSGVDNEQYF. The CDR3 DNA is TGTGCCAGCAGTTTTTTTAGCGGGGTTGACAATGAGCAGTACTTC.

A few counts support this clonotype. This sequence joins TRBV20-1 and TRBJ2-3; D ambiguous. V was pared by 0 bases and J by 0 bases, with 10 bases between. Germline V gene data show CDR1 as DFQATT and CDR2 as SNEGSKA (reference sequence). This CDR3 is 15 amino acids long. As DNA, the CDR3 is TGCAGTGCTAGAGATCCCACAACTAGCACAGATACGCAGTATTTT. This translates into CSARDPTTSTDTQYF.

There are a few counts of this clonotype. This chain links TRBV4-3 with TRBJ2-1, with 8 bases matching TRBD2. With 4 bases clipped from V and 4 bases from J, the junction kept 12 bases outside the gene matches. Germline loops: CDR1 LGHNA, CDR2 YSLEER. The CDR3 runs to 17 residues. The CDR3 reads CASSRSLSGVLYNEQFF. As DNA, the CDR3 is TGCGCCAGCAGCCGAAGCCTTAGCGGGGTCCTGTACAATGAGCAGTTCTTC.

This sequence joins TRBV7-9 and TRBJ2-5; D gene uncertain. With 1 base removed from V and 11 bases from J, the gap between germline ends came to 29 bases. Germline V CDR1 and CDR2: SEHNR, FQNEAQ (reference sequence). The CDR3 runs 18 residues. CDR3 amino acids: CASSLGRQATRIYNEQYF. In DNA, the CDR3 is TGTGCCAGCAGCTTAGGTAGGCAGGCTACAAGGATTTACAATGAGCAGTACTTC.

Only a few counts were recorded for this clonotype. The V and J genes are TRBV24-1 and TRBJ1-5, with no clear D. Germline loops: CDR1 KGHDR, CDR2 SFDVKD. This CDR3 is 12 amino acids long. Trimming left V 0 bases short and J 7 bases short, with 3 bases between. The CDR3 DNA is TGTGCCACCAGTGATTTGGGGCAGCCCCAGCATTTT. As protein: CATSDLGQPQHF.

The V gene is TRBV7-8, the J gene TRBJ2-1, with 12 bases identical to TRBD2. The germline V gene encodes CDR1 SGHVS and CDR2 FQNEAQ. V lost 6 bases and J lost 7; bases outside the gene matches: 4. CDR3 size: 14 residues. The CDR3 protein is CASRTSGGLNEQFF. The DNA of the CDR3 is TGTGCCAGCAGAACTAGCGGGGGGTTAAATGAGCAGTTCTTC.

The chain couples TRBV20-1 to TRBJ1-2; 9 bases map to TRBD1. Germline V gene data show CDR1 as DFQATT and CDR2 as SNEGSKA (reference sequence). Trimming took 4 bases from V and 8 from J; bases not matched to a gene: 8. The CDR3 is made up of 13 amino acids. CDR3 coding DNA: TGCAGTGCTACGGGCGGGACAGGGAACGGCTACACCTTC. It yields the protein CSATGGTGNGYTF.

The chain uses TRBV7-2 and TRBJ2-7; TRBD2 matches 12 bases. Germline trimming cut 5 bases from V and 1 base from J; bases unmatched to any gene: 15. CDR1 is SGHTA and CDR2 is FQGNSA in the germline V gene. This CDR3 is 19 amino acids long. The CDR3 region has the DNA TGTGCCAGCAGCCCAGCTAGCGGGAGGGCCTCTCTACTATCCTACGAGCAGTACTTC. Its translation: CASSPASGRASLLSYEQYF.

The CDR3 DNA reads TGTGCCAGCACCCTACAAGGGGCAGGGGGGCAGGAGACCCAGTACTTC. This gives the protein CASTLQGAGGQETQYF. V is TRBV7-2 and J is TRBJ2-5; a weak D match, TRBD1 (7 bases). Trimming shortened V by 7 bases and J by 5 bases, and 23 bases separated the two germline ends. Looked up from germline, CDR1 is SGHTA and CDR2 is FQGNSA. The CDR3 has 16 residues.

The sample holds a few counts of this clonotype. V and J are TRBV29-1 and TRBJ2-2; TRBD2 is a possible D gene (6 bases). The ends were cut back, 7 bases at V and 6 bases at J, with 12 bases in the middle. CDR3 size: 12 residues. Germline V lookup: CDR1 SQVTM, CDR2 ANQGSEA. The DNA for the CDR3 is TGCAGCGCAAAAACGGGGGCCGGGGAGCTGTTTTTT. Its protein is CSAKTGAGELFF.

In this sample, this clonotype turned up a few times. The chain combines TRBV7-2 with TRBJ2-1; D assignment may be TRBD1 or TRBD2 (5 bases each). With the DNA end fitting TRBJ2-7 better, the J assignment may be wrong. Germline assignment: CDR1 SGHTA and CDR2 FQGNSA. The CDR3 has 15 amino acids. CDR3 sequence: CASSLGPGSYNEQYF. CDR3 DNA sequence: TGTGCCAGTAGCCTGGGACCGGGATCCTACAATGAGCAGTACTTC.

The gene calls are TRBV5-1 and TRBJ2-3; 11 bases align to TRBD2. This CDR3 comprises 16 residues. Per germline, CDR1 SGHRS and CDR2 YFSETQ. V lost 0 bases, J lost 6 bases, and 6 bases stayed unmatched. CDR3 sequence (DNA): TGCGCCAGCAGCTTGGGCGAACTAGCGGGAGTGGATACGCAGTATTTT. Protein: CASSLGELAGVDTQYF.

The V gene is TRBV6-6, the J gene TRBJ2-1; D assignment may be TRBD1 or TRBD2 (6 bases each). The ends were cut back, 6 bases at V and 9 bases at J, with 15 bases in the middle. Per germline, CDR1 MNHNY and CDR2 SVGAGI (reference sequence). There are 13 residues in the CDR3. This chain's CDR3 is CASSPTGAFEQFF. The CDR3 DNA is TGTGCCAGCAGCCCGACGGGGGCGTTTGAGCAGTTCTTC.

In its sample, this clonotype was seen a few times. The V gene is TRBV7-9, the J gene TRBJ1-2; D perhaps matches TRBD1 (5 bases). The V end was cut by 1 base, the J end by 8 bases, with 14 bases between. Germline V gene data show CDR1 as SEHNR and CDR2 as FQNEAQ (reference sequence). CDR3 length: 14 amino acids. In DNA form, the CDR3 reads TGTGCCAGCAGCTTAGAGCCAGGGTTAAAAGGCTACACCTTC. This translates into CASSLEPGLKGYTF.

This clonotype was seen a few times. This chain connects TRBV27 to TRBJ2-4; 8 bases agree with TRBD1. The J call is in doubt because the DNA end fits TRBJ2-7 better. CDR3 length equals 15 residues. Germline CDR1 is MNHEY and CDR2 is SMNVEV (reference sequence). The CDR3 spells CASSPRDRGTYEQYF. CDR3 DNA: TGTGCCAGCAGTCCCCGAGACAGGGGAACCTACGAGCAGTACTTC.

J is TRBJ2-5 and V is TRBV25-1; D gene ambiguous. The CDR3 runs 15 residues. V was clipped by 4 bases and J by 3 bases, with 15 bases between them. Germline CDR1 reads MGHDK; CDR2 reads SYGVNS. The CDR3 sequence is CASSALGKLKETQYF. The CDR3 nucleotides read TGTGCCAGCAGTGCCTTGGGAAAGCTAAAAGAGACCCAGTACTTC.

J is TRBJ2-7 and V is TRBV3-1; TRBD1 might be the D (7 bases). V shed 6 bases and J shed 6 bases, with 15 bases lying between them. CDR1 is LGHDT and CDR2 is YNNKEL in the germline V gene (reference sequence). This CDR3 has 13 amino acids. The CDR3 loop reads CASRLGGGGEQYF. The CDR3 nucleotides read TGTGCCAGCAGGCTTGGAGGGGGCGGCGAGCAGTACTTC.

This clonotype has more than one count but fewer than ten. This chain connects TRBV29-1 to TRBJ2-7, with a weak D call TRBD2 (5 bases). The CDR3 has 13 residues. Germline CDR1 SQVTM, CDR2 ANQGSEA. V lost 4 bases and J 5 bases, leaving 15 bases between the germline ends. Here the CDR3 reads CSVGRLAPNEQYF. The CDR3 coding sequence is TGCAGCGTTGGGCGGCTAGCTCCTAACGAGCAGTACTTC.

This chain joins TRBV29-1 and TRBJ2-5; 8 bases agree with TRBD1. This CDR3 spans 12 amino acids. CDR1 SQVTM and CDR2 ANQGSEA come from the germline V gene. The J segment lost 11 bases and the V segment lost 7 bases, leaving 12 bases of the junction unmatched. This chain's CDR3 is CSGTGSPQEQYF. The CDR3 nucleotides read TGCAGCGGGACAGGGTCCCCCCAAGAGCAGTACTTC.

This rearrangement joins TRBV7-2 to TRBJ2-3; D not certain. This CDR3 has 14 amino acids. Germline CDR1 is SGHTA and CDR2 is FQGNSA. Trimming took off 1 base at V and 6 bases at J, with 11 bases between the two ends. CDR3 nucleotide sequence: TGTGCCAGCAGCTTAGATTGGAAGAGGGATACGCAGTATTTT. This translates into CASSLDWKRDTQYF.

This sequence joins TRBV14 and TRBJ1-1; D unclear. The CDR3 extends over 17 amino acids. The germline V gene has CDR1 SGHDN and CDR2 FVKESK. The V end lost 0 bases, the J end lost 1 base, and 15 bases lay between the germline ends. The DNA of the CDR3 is TGTGCCAGCAGCCAAGAACATGGGGTGATCTGGAACACTGAAGCTTTCTTT. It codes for CASSQEHGVIWNTEAFF.

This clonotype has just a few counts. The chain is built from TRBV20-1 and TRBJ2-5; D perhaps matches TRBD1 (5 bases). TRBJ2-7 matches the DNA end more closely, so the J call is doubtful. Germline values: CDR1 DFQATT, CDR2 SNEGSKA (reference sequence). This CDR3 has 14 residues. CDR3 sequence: CSANSRQNTYEQYF. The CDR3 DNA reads TGCAGTGCCAATAGCAGACAGAATACCTACGAGCAGTACTTC.

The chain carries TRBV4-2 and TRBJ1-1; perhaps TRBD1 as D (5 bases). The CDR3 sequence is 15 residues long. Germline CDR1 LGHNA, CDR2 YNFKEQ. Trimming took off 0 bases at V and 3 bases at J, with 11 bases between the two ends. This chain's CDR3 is CASSQDRVGDTEAFF. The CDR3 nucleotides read TGTGCCAGCAGCCAAGACAGGGTAGGGGACACTGAAGCTTTCTTT.

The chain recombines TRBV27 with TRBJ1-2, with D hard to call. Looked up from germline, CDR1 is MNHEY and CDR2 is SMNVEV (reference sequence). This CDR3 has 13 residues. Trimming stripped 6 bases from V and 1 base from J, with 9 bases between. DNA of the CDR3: TGTGCCAGCAGGGGCAGTGTTAACTATGGCTACACCTTC. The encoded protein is CASRGSVNYGYTF.